A single T cell receptor (beta chain) is shown here with its context. Its antigen is not known. CDR3 size: 14 residues. Germline V gene data show CDR1 as DFQATT and CDR2 as SNEGSKA (reference sequence). The V gene lost 3 bases and the J gene lost 7 bases, with 15 bases spanning the gap. The data belong to a study of CD8 T cells in ankylosing spondylitis. Notes on the study in general: Characteristic, it appeared, of ankylosing spondylitis blood was a TCR beta motif of several highly homologous variants. Significant enrichment of disease-linked clones was reported in matched ankylosing spondylitis synovial fluid.

A quantitative 5'-RACE method, one with molecular barcodes, was used to make TCR beta libraries. TCRdb itself ran the 5' RACE reads through MiXCR, one entry per CDR3 protein. The sample shows some 200,000 distinct CDR3 sequences, about 13% of them seen only once. The genes are TRBV20-1 and TRBJ2-2; D could derive from TRBD1 or TRBD2 (5 bases each). This TCR came from a male donor with ankylosing spondylitis or in good health (not recorded which). Sequenced: blood, either unsorted or a sorted T cell fraction (not recorded which). For the CDR3, the DNA is TGCAGTGCTAGCCCCCGGGCAGGGAGCGGGGAGCTGTTTTTT. Its protein product is CSASPRAGSGELFF.